This T cell receptor beta chain was profiled in a study of shared T cell receptors in the human thymus. CDR3 length: 16 residues. J lost 8 bases, V lost 2 bases, and 14 bases had no gene match. CDR1 and CDR2 from the germline V gene are SNHLY and FYNNEI. Repertoires were generated with immunoSEQ multiplex PCR, while TCRdb's copy carries only in-frame clones and drops some. The table includes hundreds of thousands of clones, approximately 85% detected once. These same records also appear under a second study, on human thymus T cells. That report adds: Donors were healthy Finnish babies undergoing corrective operations for congenital heart defects. The thymus tissue came from resections taken during corrective heart surgery.

The chain recombines TRBV2 with TRBJ1-2; TRBD1 aligns across 7 bases. This TCR was sampled from a girl under two years old with a congenital heart defect. What was sequenced was thymocytes. CDR3 DNA sequence: TGTGCCAGCAGTGAATGGGGGACAGTCGGTGGAGGGGGCTACACCTTC. It is translated as CASSEWGTVGGGGYTF.